The 9 T cell receptor beta chains reported below all come from one sample, sequenced in a study of blood T cell repertoires in COVID-19. Using immunoSEQ multiplex PCR, the repertoire was profiled, and TCRdb retains in-frame clones only, with some absent. Of 140,000 to 150,000 clones in the sample, around four fifths were seen once. The sample consisted of peripheral blood. Receptors originate from a human donor in a cohort sampled during active COVID-19.

V gene TRBV7-2 combines with J gene TRBJ1-3, with TRBD1 matching over 8 bases. Germline CDR1 reads SGHTA; CDR2 reads FQGNSA. The CDR3 has 19 amino acids. Germline trimming cut 0 bases from V and 2 bases from J; bases unmatched to any gene: 12. Here the CDR3 DNA reads TGTGCCAGCAGCTTAGCCGGGCAGGGGGCTCTTTCAGCTGGAAACACCATATATTTT. It codes for CASSLAGQGALSAGNTIYF.

The chain is built from TRBV5-6 and TRBJ2-2; 9 positions match TRBD1. Germline V gene data show CDR1 as SGHDT and CDR2 as YYEEEE. The length of the CDR3 is 15 residues. With 2 bases clipped from V and 4 bases from J, the junction kept 3 bases outside the gene matches. The CDR3 nucleotides read TGTGCCAGCAGCTTCCGGGACAGGGCCACCGGGGAGCTGTTTTTT. Amino acid sequence: CASSFRDRATGELFF.

This chain uses TRBV5-4 with TRBJ1-4; TRBD1 aligns across 7 bases. CDR3 length: 16 residues. V dropped 0 bases and J dropped 8; count of bases not matched to a gene: 10. Germline V gene data show CDR1 as SGHNT and CDR2 as YYREEE (reference sequence). CDR3 loop: CASSLAGRQGGEKLFF. In nucleotides, the CDR3 is TGTGCCAGCAGCTTGGCTGGGCGGCAGGGGGGAGAAAAACTGTTTTTT. The full variable domain, its missing parts supplied by reference TRBV5-4 and TRBJ1-4, is ETGVTQSPTHLIKTRGQQVTLRCSSQSGHNTVSWYQQALGQGPQFIFQYYREEENGRGNFPPRFSGLQFPNYSSELNVNALELDDSALYLCASSLAGRQGGEKLFFGSGTQLSVL.

V is TRBV6-5 and J is TRBJ2-2, with 7 bases that match TRBD2. The V gene's germline CDR1 is MNHEY and CDR2 SVGAGI. With 8 bases clipped from V and 4 bases from J, the junction kept 7 bases outside the gene matches. This CDR3 contains 14 residues. CDR3 in amino acids: CASWRPGGTGELFF. The CDR3 DNA follows: TGTGCCAGCTGGCGACCGGGGGGCACCGGGGAGCTGTTTTTT.

The rearrangement joins TRBV15 to TRBJ1-5; the D is unclear. Germline loops: CDR1 LNHNV, CDR2 YYDKDF (reference sequence). This CDR3 spans 15 amino acids. V was shortened by 0 bases and J by 0 bases, with 6 bases between the two germline ends. The CDR3 is CATSRERDSNQPQHF. CDR3 DNA: TGTGCCACCAGCAGAGAGAGGGATAGCAATCAGCCCCAGCATTTT.

The chain uses TRBV3-1 (or the pseudogene TRBV3-2) and TRBJ1-3; TRBD1 aligns across 9 bases. CDR1 is LGHDT and CDR2 is YNNKEL in the germline V gene (reference sequence). The CDR3 is made up of 17 amino acids. The ends lost 3 bases at V and 2 bases at J; junction bases unmatched: 8. The CDR3 spells CASSHPTRQGAGNTIYF. CDR3 sequence (DNA): TGTGCCAGCAGCCACCCTACCCGACAGGGGGCTGGAAACACCATATATTTT.

The chain has TRBV14 and TRBJ2-2; no clear D gene. Germline V CDR1 and CDR2: SGHDN, FVKESK. V lost 0 bases, J lost 4 bases, and 12 bases lay in between. This CDR3 contains 16 residues. The CDR3 nucleotides are TGTGCCAGCAGCCAAGAGTGGGCGTTGCTCACCGGGGAGCTGTTTTTT. This encodes CASSQEWALLTGELFF.

The rearrangement links TRBV10-3 to TRBJ1-1, with 7 bases fitting TRBD1. The CDR3 sequence is 12 residues long. The V and J ends lost 11 bases and 4 bases, in that order; junction bases with no gene match: 7. CDR1 is ENHRY, CDR2 SYGVKD, per germline. CDR3 residues: CAVQGSGTEAFF. The DNA of the CDR3 is TGTGCCGTACAGGGGTCGGGCACTGAAGCTTTCTTT.

The chain carries TRBV5-1 and TRBJ2-5; 7 nucleotides line up with TRBD1. This CDR3 spans 14 amino acids. Germline V gene sequence: CDR1 SGHRS, CDR2 YFSETQ. The V segment lost 4 bases and the J segment 1 base; nucleotides outside the gene matches: 4. CDR3 region: CASSQGQIQETQYF. CDR3 DNA: TGCGCCAGCAGCCAGGGACAGATCCAAGAGACCCAGTACTTC.